In its sample, the clone carrying this TCR beta chain was seen a few times. TCRdb's table, derived via immunoSEQ multiplex PCR, lists solely in-frame clones and lacks some. The table has 250,000 to 350,000 clones, approximately 90% seen once. The Seattle site enrolled patients during active infection and followed them longitudinally. The data originate from a study of blood T cell repertoires in COVID-19. Deletions cut 3 bases from V and 8 bases from J, with 16 bases between. Germline values: CDR1 KGHSH, CDR2 LQKENI. This CDR3 spans 14 amino acids. Source material: peripheral blood. This clonotype was sampled from a woman aged 25 to 39 with COVID-19, enrolled during active disease. V is TRBV18 and J is TRBJ1-1; TRBD1 might be the D (5 bases). The CDR3 spells CASSPSTGNFEAFF. CDR3 coding DNA: TGTGCCAGCTCACCCTCTACAGGAAACTTCGAAGCTTTCTTT.